This T cell receptor (beta chain) was recovered during a study of blood T cell repertoires in COVID-19. Germline CDR1 is LNHDA and CDR2 is SQIVND (reference sequence). The CDR3 has 16 residues. Trimming removed 4 bases from V and 4 bases from J, with 19 bases in between. Original analysis: Amplifying reference gene primers gave estimates of nucleated cell counts. The repertoire was sequenced with immunoSEQ multiplex PCR; TCRdb's copy has only in-frame clones and lacks some. That table supplies the V and J calls and clone size; D and trimming were determined from the DNA. The repertoire holds tens of thousands of clones, with approximately 76% as singletons.

This chain uses TRBV19 with TRBJ1-2; maybe TRBD1 (6 bases). The sample comprised peripheral blood. The sequence was obtained from a man between 65 and 80 years old with active or convalescent COVID-19. As DNA, the CDR3 is TGTGCCAGTAGTACCCACCATTCAGGGGTGAGCTATGGCTACACCTTC. This sequence encodes CASSTHHSGVSYGYTF.